Following are 9 T cell receptor beta chains from one sample sequenced in a study of identifying expanded T cells in peripheral blood. The assay was immunoSEQ multiplex PCR, and TCRdb's table has in-frame clones only and misses some. Of under 150,000 clones in the sample, approximately 86% were seen once. Sequences were obtained from blood. These receptors were collected from a person aged 18-69 years in good health.

The chain combines TRBV7-9 with TRBJ2-7, with a tentative D call TRBD1 (5 bases). Germline V gives CDR1 SEHNR, CDR2 FQNEAQ (reference sequence). Between the trimmed V and J ends, which lost 1 base and 6 bases, there was a span of 10 bases. The CDR3 runs to 13 residues. The CDR3 protein is CASSLVQVGEQYF. CDR3 nucleotides: TGTGCCAGCAGCTTAGTACAGGTGGGCGAGCAGTACTTC.

This rearrangement joins TRBV4-2 to TRBJ1-5; D remains ambiguous. This CDR3 comprises 16 residues. Germline-derived CDR1 and CDR2 are LGHNA and YNFKEQ. Trimming stripped 0 bases from V and 4 bases from J, with 13 bases between. The DNA for the CDR3 is TGTGCCAGCAGCCAAGATTACGAGGTTATAAATCAGCCCCAGCATTTT. It yields the protein CASSQDYEVINQPQHF.

The CDR3 DNA follows: TGTGCCATCAGTAGACAGGGCAGCGGTGGCTACACCTTC. It yields the protein CAISRQGSGGYTF. The chain recombines TRBV10-3 with TRBJ1-2; 7 bases fit TRBD1. CDR1 is ENHRY and CDR2 is SYGVKD in the germline V gene. The CDR3 covers 13 residues. The V segment lost 5 bases and the J segment 7 bases; nucleotides outside the gene matches: 7.

The gene calls are TRBV6-5 and TRBJ1-5; D is unclear. V was cut by 6 bases and J by 0 bases, with 12 bases left in between. The germline V gene encodes CDR1 MNHEY and CDR2 SVGAGI. This CDR3 contains 15 residues. This chain's CDR3 is CASSFTRNSNQPQHF. CDR3 bases: TGTGCCAGCAGCTTTACAAGAAATAGCAATCAGCCCCAGCATTTT.

The J gene is TRBJ2-5, the V gene TRBV5-1; TRBD2 might be the D (5 bases). V was shortened by 4 bases and J by 2 bases, with 12 bases between the two germline ends. CDR1 and CDR2 (germline): SGHRS, YFSETQ. The CDR3 runs to 14 residues. This chain's CDR3 is CASSPLGIQETQYF. The DNA of the CDR3 is TGCGCCAGCAGCCCGCTCGGGATTCAAGAGACCCAGTACTTC.

This clone was seen a few times. Here the CDR3 reads CASSVASSGNTIYF. The CDR3, as DNA: TGTGCCAGCAGCGTAGCTAGCTCTGGAAACACCATATATTTT. This chain joins TRBV9 and TRBJ1-3; D unclear. Germline V gene data show CDR1 as SGDLS and CDR2 as YYNGEE. V was cut by 0 bases and J by 0 bases, with 4 bases left in between. The CDR3 totals 14 residues. Based on the CDR3 plus reference TRBV9 and TRBJ1-3, the full variable domain is DSGVTQTPKHLITATGQRVTLRCSPRSGDLSVYWYQQSLDQGLQFLIQYYNGEERAKGNILERFSAQQFPDLHSELNLSSLELGDSALYFCASSVASSGNTIYFGEGSWLTVV.

This sequence joins TRBV6-5 and TRBJ1-1, with 7 bases identical to TRBD1. The V gene's germline CDR1 is MNHEY and CDR2 SVGAGI. Trimming at V came to 7 bases and at J to 1 base, leaving 3 bases not matched to a gene. The CDR3 contains 13 residues. The CDR3 sequence: CASKGTANTEAFF. The CDR3 DNA follows: TGTGCCAGCAAGGGGACAGCGAACACTGAAGCTTTCTTT.

J is TRBJ2-7 and V is TRBV6-6; TRBD2 is a possible D gene (6 bases). Trimming stripped 2 bases from V and 3 bases from J, with 14 bases between. Germline CDR1 reads MNHNY; CDR2 reads SVGAGI (reference sequence). The CDR3 runs 15 residues. CDR3 DNA sequence: TGTGCCAGCAGTTACCGGGGACTGTCCAACTACGAGCAGTACTTC. Its translation is CASSYRGLSNYEQYF.

J is TRBJ2-7 and V is TRBV5-1; TRBD1 matches at 10 bases. With V trimmed by 0 bases and J by 7 bases, 4 bases remained unmatched. Germline V CDR1 and CDR2: SGHRS, YFSETQ. This CDR3 region has 14 residues. CDR3 nucleotides: TGCGCCAGCAGCTTGGGACAGGGGGCGCAAGAGCAGTACTTC. Residues: CASSLGQGAQEQYF.